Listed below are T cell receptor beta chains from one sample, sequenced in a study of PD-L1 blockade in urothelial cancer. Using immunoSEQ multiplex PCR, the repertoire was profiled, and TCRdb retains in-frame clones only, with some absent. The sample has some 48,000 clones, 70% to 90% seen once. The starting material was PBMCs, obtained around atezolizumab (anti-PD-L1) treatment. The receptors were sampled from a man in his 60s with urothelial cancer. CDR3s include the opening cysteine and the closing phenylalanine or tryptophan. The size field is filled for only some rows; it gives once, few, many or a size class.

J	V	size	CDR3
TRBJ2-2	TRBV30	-	CALRDREIGNGGELFF
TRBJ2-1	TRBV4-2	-	CASSQELTSGGTMSNEQFF
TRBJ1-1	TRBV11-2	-	CASSLAGVNTEAFF
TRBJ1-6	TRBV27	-	CASRGEQGRNSPLHF
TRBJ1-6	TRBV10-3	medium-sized	CAIRGDSNSPLHF
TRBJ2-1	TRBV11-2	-	CASSYTGERSYNEQFF
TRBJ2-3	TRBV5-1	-	CASSLALRGNTDTQYF
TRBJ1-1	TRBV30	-	CAFRQGAGAEAFF
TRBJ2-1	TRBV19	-	CASRGTSGYNEQFF
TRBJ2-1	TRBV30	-	CAWSAGTGGYEQFF
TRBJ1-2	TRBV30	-	CAWSLGLTGGYTF
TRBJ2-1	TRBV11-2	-	CASSFTGTGIEQFF
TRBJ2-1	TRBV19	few	CASSSSGALWEQFF
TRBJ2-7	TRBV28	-	CASKTSSYEQYF
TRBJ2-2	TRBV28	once	CASKQNTGELFF
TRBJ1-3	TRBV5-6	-	CASSFEGVGNTIYF
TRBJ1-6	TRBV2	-	CASSEWGRSYNSPLHF
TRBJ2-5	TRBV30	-	CAWTGTGGGSVYF
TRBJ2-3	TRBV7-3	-	CASSLTGGGDTQYF
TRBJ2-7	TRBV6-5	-	CASSYAGVQSVEQYF
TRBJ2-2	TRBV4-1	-	CASSQDGAANTGELFF
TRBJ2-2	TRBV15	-	CATSRDGGNTGELFF
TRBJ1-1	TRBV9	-	CASSQTSGTEAFF
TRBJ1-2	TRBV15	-	CATSRAGTAYGYTF
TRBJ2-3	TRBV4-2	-	CASSLGSTDTQYF
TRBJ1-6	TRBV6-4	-	CASSEEGKNSPLHF
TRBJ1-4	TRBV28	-	CASSLPQGQLVGEKLFF
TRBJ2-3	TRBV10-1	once	CASSESMSGGVITQYF
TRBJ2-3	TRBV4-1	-	CASSHPTGARTDTQYF
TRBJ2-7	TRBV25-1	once	CASSEDDSKYEQYF
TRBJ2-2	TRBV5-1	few	CASMETGNTGELFF
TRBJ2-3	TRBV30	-	CAWAPGGPADTQYF
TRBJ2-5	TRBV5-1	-	CASSLRQGRETQYF
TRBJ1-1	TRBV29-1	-	CSVDQFMNTEAFF
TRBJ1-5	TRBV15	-	CATSQDRAGNQPQHF
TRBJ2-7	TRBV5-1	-	CASSLIAGQGNEQYF
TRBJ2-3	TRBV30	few	CAWSKRGGPDTQYF
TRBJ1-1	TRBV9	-	CASSAQGSPEAFF
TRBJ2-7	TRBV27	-	CASSLSGGTVYYEQYF
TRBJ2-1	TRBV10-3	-	CATGGEGLASNEQFF
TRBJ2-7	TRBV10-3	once	CAIRKGTGGEQYF
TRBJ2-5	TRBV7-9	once	CATSDSNVDETQYF
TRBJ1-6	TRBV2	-	CASSVGDRENSPLHF
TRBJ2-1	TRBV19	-	CASSKGLAGGHNEQFF
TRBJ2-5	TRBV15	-	CATSRDPGETQYF
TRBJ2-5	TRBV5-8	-	CASSFRGVETQYF
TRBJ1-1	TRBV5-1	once	CASSLGVGTGDTEAFF
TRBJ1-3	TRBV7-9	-	CASSARGSGNTIYF
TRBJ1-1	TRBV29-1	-	CSAKTGNTEAFF
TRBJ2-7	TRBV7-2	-	CASSLRDRTRSYEQYF
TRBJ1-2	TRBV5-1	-	CASSLDPRGYGYTF
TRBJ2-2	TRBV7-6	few	CASSLGQGSYTGELFF